What follows describes a single T cell receptor beta chain. Its antigen is currently unknown. The data belong to a study of CD4 T cells in relation to SARS-CoV-2 and coronaviruses. Looking at the study overall: TCR beta CDR3s were sequenced after roughly 10-day antigen culture of PBMCs. The negative reference was HIV-1 Nef peptide pool or peptide-free culture.

The unexposed donors gave CD4+ T cells in 2011-2018, prior to COVID-19. CD4+ T cells were isolated from the cells after around 11 days of culture. The assay was immunoSEQ multiplex PCR, and TCRdb's table has in-frame clones only and misses some. This table has under 20,000 clones, roughly three quarters appearing once. Sample: CD4+ T cells from PBMCs, cultured in vitro. This clonotype originated in a human donor in good health.

The CDR3 loop reads CASSQGGWEQYF. In DNA, the CDR3 is TGTGCCAGCAGTCAAGGGGGTTGGGAGCAGTACTTC. J is TRBJ2-7 and V is TRBV6-2 or TRBV6-3; tentatively, D is TRBD1 (6 bases). The CDR3 loop spans 12 amino acids. Deletions cut 5 bases from V and 7 bases from J, with 12 bases between. Germline V gives CDR1 MNHEY, CDR2 SVGEGT.